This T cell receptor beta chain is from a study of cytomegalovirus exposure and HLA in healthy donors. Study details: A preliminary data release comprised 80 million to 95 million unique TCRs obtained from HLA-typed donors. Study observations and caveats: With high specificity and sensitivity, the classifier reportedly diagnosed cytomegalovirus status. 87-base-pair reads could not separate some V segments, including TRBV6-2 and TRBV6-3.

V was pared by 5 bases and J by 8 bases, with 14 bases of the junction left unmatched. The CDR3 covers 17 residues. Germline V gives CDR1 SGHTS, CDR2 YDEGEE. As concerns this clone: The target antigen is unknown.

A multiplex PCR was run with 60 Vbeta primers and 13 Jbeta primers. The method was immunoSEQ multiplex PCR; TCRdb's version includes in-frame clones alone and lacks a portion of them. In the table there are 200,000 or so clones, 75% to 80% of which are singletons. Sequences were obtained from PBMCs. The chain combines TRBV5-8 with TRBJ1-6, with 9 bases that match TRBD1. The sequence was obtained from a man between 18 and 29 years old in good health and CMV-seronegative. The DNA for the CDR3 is TGTGCCAGCAGAATCCCCGCCGGGACAGGGAATGATTCACCCCTCCACTTT. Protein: CASRIPAGTGNDSPLHF.